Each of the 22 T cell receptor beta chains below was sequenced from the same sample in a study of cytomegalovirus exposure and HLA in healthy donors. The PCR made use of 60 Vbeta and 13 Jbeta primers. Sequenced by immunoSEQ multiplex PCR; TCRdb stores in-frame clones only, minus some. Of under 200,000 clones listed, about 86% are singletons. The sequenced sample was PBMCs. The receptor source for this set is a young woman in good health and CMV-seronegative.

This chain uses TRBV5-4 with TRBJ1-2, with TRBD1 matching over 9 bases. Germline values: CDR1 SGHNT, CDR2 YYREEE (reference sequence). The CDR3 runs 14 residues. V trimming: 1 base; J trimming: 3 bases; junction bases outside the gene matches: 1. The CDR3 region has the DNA TGTGCCAGCAGCTTGCGACAGGGGGACTATGGCTACACCTTC. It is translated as CASSLRQGDYGYTF.

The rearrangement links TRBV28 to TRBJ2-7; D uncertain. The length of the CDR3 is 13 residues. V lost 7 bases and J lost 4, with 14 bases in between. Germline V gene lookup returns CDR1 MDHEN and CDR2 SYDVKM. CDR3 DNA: TGTGCCAGCACCGTGCAGGCTAAATACGAGCAGTACTTC. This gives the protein CASTVQAKYEQYF. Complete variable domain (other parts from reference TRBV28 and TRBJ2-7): DVKVTQSSRYLVKRTGEKVFLECVQDMDHENMFWYRQDPGLGLRLIYFSYDVKMKEKGDIPEGYSVSREKKERFSLILESASTNQTSMYLCASTVQAKYEQYFGPGTRLTVT.

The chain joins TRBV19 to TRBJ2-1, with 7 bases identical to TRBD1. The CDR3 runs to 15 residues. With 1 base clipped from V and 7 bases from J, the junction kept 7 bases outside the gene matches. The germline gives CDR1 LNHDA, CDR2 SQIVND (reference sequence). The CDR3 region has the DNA TGTGCCAGTAGTATAGTTGGGACAGCATGGAATGAGCAGTTCTTC. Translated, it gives CASSIVGTAWNEQFF.

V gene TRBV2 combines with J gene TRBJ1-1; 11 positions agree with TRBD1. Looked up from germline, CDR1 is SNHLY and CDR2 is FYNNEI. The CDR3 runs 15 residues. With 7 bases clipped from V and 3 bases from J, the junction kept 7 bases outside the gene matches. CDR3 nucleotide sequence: TGTGCCAGCAAGAGGAGGGGACAGGGGGACACTGAAGCTTTCTTT. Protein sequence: CASKRRGQGDTEAFF.

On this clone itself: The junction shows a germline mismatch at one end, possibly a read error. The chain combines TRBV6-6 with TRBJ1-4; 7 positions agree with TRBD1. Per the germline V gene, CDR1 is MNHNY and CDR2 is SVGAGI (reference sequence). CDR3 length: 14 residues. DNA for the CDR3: TGTGCCAGCAGGGCCGGGACAGAGAATGAAAACCTGTTTTTT. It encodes CASRAGTENENLFF.

The CDR3 loop is CASSLDSPVGEQYF. Written as DNA, the CDR3 is TGTGCCAGCAGTCTGGACAGCCCGGTAGGGGAGCAGTACTTC. The rearrangement uses TRBV2 and TRBJ2-5, with D possibly being TRBD1 (6 bases). Germline V CDR1 and CDR2: SNHLY, FYNNEI. With 5 bases removed from V and 11 bases from J, the gap between germline ends came to 21 bases. The CDR3 has 14 residues.

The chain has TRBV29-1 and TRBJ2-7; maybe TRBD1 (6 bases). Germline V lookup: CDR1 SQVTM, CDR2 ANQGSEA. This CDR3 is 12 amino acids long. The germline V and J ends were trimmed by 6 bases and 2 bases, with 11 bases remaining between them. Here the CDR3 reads CSVWDTTYEQYF. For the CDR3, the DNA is TGCAGCGTCTGGGACACAACCTACGAGCAGTACTTC.

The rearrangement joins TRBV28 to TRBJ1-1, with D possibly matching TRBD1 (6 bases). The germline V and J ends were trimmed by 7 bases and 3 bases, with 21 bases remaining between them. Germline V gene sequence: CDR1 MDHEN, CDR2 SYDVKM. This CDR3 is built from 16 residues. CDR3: CASISTGRVWDTEAFF. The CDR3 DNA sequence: TGTGCCAGCATATCGACAGGCCGAGTTTGGGACACTGAAGCTTTCTTT.

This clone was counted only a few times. CDR3 DNA: TGTGCCAGCAGTTTACTTCCAGGGCGCGGTTTGGCTTTCTTT. Translating gives CASSLLPGRGLAFF. This chain links TRBV28 with TRBJ1-1, with D possibly TRBD1 on 5 matching bases. V gave up 2 bases and J gave up 11 bases, with 18 bases separating them. The CDR3 covers 14 residues. Germline V gene lookup returns CDR1 MDHEN and CDR2 SYDVKM.

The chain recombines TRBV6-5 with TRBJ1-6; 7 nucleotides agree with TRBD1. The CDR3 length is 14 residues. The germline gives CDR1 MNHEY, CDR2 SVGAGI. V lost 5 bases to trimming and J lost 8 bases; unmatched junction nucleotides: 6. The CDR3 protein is CASSPWTGYSPLHF. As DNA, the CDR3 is TGTGCCAGCAGTCCCTGGACAGGATATTCACCCCTCCACTTT.

CDR3 sequence reads: CASSLRPISYNEQFF. The CDR3 bases are TGTGCCAGCAGTTTGCGGCCTATCTCCTACAATGAGCAGTTCTTC. The chain has TRBV27 and TRBJ2-1; D is uncertain. The germline CDR1 and CDR2 sequences are MNHEY and SMNVEV (reference sequence). Trimming stripped 3 bases from V and 0 bases from J, with 9 bases between. The CDR3 covers 15 residues.

The CDR3 here is CASREQGFEEDTQYF. The CDR3 bases are TGCGCCAGCAGGGAACAGGGTTTTGAGGAGGATACGCAGTATTTT. The chain joins TRBV5-1 to TRBJ2-3; D is possibly TRBD1 (6 bases). The CDR3 is made up of 15 amino acids. Trimming shortened V by 5 bases and J by 6 bases, and 19 bases separated the two germline ends. Germline V lookup: CDR1 SGHRS, CDR2 YFSETQ.

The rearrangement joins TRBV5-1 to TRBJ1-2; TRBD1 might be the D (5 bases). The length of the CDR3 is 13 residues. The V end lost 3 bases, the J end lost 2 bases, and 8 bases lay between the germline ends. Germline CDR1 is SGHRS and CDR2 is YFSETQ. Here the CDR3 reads CASSSRQNYGYTF. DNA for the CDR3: TGCGCCAGCAGCTCTCGACAGAACTATGGCTACACCTTC.

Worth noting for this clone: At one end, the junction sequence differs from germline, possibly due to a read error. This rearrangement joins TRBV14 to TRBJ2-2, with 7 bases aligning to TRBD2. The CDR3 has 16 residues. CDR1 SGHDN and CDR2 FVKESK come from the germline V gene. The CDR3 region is CASTQGRVENTGELFF. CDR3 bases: TGTGCCAGCACCCAAGGGAGGGTAGAGAACACCGGGGAGCTGTTTTTT.

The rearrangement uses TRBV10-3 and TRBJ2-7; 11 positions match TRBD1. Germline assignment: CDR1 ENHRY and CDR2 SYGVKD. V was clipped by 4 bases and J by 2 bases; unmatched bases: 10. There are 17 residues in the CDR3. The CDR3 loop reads CAISAGQGAHAPYEQYF. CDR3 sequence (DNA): TGTGCCATCAGTGCCGGACAGGGGGCGCATGCGCCCTACGAGCAGTACTTC.

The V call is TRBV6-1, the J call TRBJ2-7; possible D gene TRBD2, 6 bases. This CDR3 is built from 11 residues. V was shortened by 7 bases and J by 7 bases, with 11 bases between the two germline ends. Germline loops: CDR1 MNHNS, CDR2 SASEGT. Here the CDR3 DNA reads TGTGCCAGCATGCGGGGAGGAGAGCAGTACTTC. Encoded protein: CASMRGGEQYF.

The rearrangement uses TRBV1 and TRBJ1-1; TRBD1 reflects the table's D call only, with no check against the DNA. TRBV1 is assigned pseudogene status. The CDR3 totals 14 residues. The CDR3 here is CTERTAGVNTEAFF. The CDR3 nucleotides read TGCACCGAACGGACCGCAGGGGTGAACACTGAAGCTTTCTTT.

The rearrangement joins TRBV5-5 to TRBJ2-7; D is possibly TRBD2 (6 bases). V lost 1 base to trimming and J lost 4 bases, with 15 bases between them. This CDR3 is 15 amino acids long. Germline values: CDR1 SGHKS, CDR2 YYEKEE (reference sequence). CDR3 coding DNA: TGTGCCAGCAGCTTGAATTCGGGGGTTTTTTACGAGCAGTACTTC. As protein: CASSLNSGVFYEQYF.

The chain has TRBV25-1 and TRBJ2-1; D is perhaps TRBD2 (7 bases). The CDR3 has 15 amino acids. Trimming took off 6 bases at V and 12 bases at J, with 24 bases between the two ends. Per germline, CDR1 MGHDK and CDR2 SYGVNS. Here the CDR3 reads CASSGAGLGGLRQFF. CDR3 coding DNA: TGTGCCAGCAGCGGAGCGGGGCTAGGGGGGCTAAGGCAGTTCTTC.

CDR3 loop: CASSDSDRDEQFF. DNA for the CDR3: TGTGCCAGCAGTGACTCGGACAGAGATGAGCAGTTCTTC. The chain couples TRBV6-4 to TRBJ2-1; perhaps TRBD1 as D (6 bases). Between the trimmed V and J ends, which lost 0 bases and 8 bases, there was a span of 8 bases. The germline CDR1 and CDR2 sequences are MRHNA and SNTAGT. The CDR3 has 13 residues.

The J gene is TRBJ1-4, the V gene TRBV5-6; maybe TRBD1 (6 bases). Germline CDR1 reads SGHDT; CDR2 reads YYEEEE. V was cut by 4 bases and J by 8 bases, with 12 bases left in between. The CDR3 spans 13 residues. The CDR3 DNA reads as TGTGCCAGCAGCCCCGCGGGGGGCGAAAAACTGTTTTTT. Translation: CASSPAGGEKLFF.

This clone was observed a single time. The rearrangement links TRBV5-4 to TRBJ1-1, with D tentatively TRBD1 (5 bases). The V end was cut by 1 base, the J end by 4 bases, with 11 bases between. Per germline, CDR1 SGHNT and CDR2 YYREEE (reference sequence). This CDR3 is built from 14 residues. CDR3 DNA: TGTGCCAGCAGCTTGAGGGGAACTGGCACTGAAGCTTTCTTT. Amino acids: CASSLRGTGTEAFF.